This is a list of T cell receptor beta chains from one sample in a study of control samples from healthy donors and cancer patients. Repertoires were generated with immunoSEQ multiplex PCR, while TCRdb's copy carries only in-frame clones and drops some. This table holds 200,000 or so clones, about 95% found once. The material sequenced was blood. All receptors come from a man in his forties or fifties in good health. Each CDR3 is given with its conserved first and last residue. A D gene is named only where the DNA matches it firmly. Clone size, where shown, is once, few, many, or a class for clones that have expanded.

CDR3: CASSISERTEAFF; DNA: TGTGCCAGTAGTATATCGGAAAGGACTGAAGCTTTCTTT; V: TRBV19; J: TRBJ1-1; D: -; size: -
CDR3: CAIGTGGITEAFF; DNA: TGTGCCATTGGGACAGGGGGAATTACTGAAGCTTTCTTT; V: TRBV10-3; J: TRBJ1-1; D: TRBD1; size: -
CDR3: CASSSISGPQHF; DNA: TGTGCCAGCAGCTCTATATCAGGGCCCCAGCATTTT; V: TRBV7-9; J: TRBJ1-5; D: -; size: -
CDR3: CASSQDRAATNEKLFF; DNA: TGTGCCAGCAGCCAAGATAGGGCAGCAACTAATGAAAAACTGTTTTTT; V: TRBV3-1/TRBV3-2; J: TRBJ1-4; D: -; size: once
CDR3: CASSLDMGNTEAFF; DNA: TGCGCCAGCAGCTTGGACATGGGGAACACTGAAGCTTTCTTT; V: TRBV5-1; J: TRBJ1-1; D: -; size: -
CDR3: CATSSGTTKRETQYF; DNA: TGTGCCACCAGTTCCGGGACCACTAAGAGGGAGACCCAGTACTTC; V: TRBV15; J: TRBJ2-5; D: -; size: once
CDR3: CASSQEGTRGETQYF; DNA: TGCGCCAGCAGCCAAGAGGGGACTAGAGGAGAGACCCAGTACTTC; V: TRBV4-3; J: TRBJ2-5; D: TRBD2; size: -
CDR3: CASSLAFGDSSNQPQHF; DNA: TGTGCCAGCAGCTTAGCGTTTGGGGACAGTAGCAATCAGCCCCAGCATTTT; V: TRBV7-8; J: TRBJ1-5; D: TRBD1; size: -
CDR3: CASRSTGTGAEKLFF; DNA: TGTGCCAGCAGATCAACCGGGACAGGGGCTGAAAAACTGTTTTTT; V: TRBV6-6; J: TRBJ1-4; D: TRBD1; size: -
CDR3: CATRLAGGGSYNEQFF; DNA: TGTGCCACCAGGTTGGCGGGGGGGGGCTCCTACAATGAGCAGTTCTTC; V: TRBV15; J: TRBJ2-1; D: TRBD2; size: once
CDR3: CASSSGQGATYGYTF; DNA: TGTGCCAGTAGTTCCGGACAGGGGGCGACCTATGGCTACACCTTC; V: TRBV19; J: TRBJ1-2; D: TRBD1; size: -
CDR3: CATRQGMNTEAFF; DNA: TGTGCCACCAGACAGGGGATGAACACTGAAGCTTTCTTT; V: TRBV19; J: TRBJ1-1; D: TRBD1; size: -
CDR3: CASSQGSSGNTIYF; DNA: TGTGCCAGCAGCCAAGGCAGCTCTGGAAACACCATATATTTT; V: TRBV3-1/TRBV3-2; J: TRBJ1-3; D: -; size: -
CDR3: CASSVLGNEQFF; DNA: TGTGCCAGCAGTGTGTTAGGGAATGAGCAGTTCTTC; V: TRBV2; J: TRBJ2-1; D: -; size: -
CDR3: CASSAGGNTEAFF; DNA: TGTGCCAGCAGTGCCGGGGGTAACACTGAAGCTTTCTTT; V: TRBV2; J: TRBJ1-1; D: -; size: once
CDR3: CASIPSRARTEAFF; DNA: TGTGCCAGTATTCCCTCCCGGGCGAGAACTGAAGCTTTCTTT; V: TRBV19; J: TRBJ1-1; D: -; size: -
CDR3: CASSGRGDEQYF; DNA: TGTGCCAGCAGTGGGAGGGGGGACGAGCAGTACTTC; V: TRBV28; J: TRBJ2-7; D: -; size: -
CDR3: CASSFSSGEIDTQYF; DNA: TGCGCCAGCAGCTTTTCCAGCGGGGAGATAGATACGCAGTATTTT; V: TRBV5-1; J: TRBJ2-3; D: TRBD2; size: -
CDR3: CASSLTSENTEAFF; DNA: TGTGCCAGCTCACTGACTTCTGAGAACACTGAAGCTTTCTTT; V: TRBV18; J: TRBJ1-1; D: -; size: -
CDR3: CASSKAPDTRRKTVF; DNA: TGTGCCAGCAGCAAAGCGCCGGACACCAGGAGAAAAACTGTTTTT; V: TRBV21-1; J: TRBJ1-4; D: -; size: -
CDR3: CASSFGQGGTEAFF; DNA: TGTGCCAGCAGCTTCGGACAGGGCGGGACTGAAGCTTTCTTT; V: TRBV7-9; J: TRBJ1-1; D: TRBD1; size: -
CDR3: CASSLQGDSYNEQFF; DNA: TGTGCCAGCAGCTTGCAGGGGGACTCCTACAATGAGCAGTTCTTC; V: TRBV5-8; J: TRBJ2-1; D: TRBD1; size: -
CDR3: CASSPGQNQPQHF; DNA: TGCGCCAGCAGTCCGGGACAGAATCAGCCCCAGCATTTT; V: TRBV5-1; J: TRBJ1-5; D: TRBD1; size: once
CDR3: CASSSHYEQYF; DNA: TGTGCCAGCAGCTCCCACTACGAGCAGTACTTC; V: TRBV6-2/TRBV6-3; J: TRBJ2-7; D: -; size: -
CDR3: CASNTHNEQFF; DNA: TGTGCCAGCAACACACACAATGAGCAGTTCTTC; V: TRBV7-8; J: TRBJ2-1; D: -; size: -
CDR3: CASSSGQGSTGELFF; DNA: TGTGCCAGCAGCTCGGGACAGGGAAGTACCGGGGAGCTGTTTTTT; V: TRBV11-1; J: TRBJ2-2; D: TRBD1; size: -
CDR3: CASSVRSGGTGANVLTF; DNA: TGTGCCAGCAGCGTAAGGAGCGGGGGGACGGGGGCCAACGTCCTGACTTTC; V: TRBV9; J: TRBJ2-6; D: TRBD2; size: -
CDR3: CASSSQGNTEAFF; DNA: TGTGCCAGCAGTTCACAGGGGAACACTGAAGCTTTCTTT; V: TRBV6-5; J: TRBJ1-1; D: -; size: -
CDR3: CASSQYMDTQYF; DNA: TGTGCCAGCAGCCAGTACATGGATACGCAGTATTTT; V: TRBV3-1/TRBV3-2; J: TRBJ2-3; D: -; size: -
CDR3: CASTIDRSSTDTQYF; DNA: TGTGCCAGCACTATTGACAGGTCAAGCACAGATACGCAGTATTTT; V: TRBV27; J: TRBJ2-3; D: -; size: -
CDR3: CASSQTAGPSYEQYF; DNA: TGTGCCAGCAGCCAAACAGCGGGGCCCTCCTACGAGCAGTACTTC; V: TRBV7-2; J: TRBJ2-7; D: TRBD2; size: -
CDR3: CASLSSLTLETQYF; DNA: TGTGCCAGCCTCTCGTCCCTTACCCTGGAGACCCAGTACTTC; V: TRBV28; J: TRBJ2-5; D: -; size: -
CDR3: CASSLDENTEAFF; DNA: TGTGCCAGCAGCCTGGACGAGAACACTGAAGCTTTCTTT; V: TRBV12-3/TRBV12-4; J: TRBJ1-1; D: -; size: -
CDR3: CASSQVQAREGKNIQYF; DNA: TGCGCCAGCAGCCAAGTACAGGCTAGGGAGGGCAAAAACATTCAGTACTTC; V: TRBV4-1; J: TRBJ2-4; D: TRBD2; size: -
CDR3: CASSLYQGAGGYTF; DNA: TGTGCCAGCAGTTTATACCAGGGGGCAGGTGGCTACACCTTC; V: TRBV27; J: TRBJ1-2; D: TRBD1; size: once
CDR3: CARSLGRSQPYGYTF; DNA: TGTGCCAGAAGCTTGGGCCGGTCCCAGCCCTATGGCTACACCTTC; V: TRBV5-3; J: TRBJ1-2; D: -; size: -
CDR3: CASSDFRGWGGDFSRETQYF; DNA: TGTGCCAGCAGTGATTTCAGGGGTTGGGGGGGTGACTTTTCTAGGGAGACCCAGTACTTC; V: TRBV6-1; J: TRBJ2-5; D: -; size: -
CDR3: CASRWLAGGFDTGELFF; DNA: TGTGCCAGTAGGTGGCTAGCGGGGGGTTTTGATACCGGGGAGCTGTTTTTT; V: TRBV19; J: TRBJ2-2; D: TRBD2; size: once
CDR3: CASSLDYNSPLHF; DNA: TGTGCCAGCAGTTTAGACTACAATTCACCCCTCCACTTT; V: TRBV12-3/TRBV12-4; J: TRBJ1-6; D: -; size: -
CDR3: CASSRTGGRGGELFF; DNA: TGTGCCAGCAGTAGGACAGGGGGCAGAGGCGGGGAGCTGTTTTTT; V: TRBV6-2/TRBV6-3; J: TRBJ2-2; D: TRBD1; size: once
CDR3: CASSQDKEGRQFF; DNA: TGCGCCAGCAGCCAAGATAAGGAGGGGAGGCAGTTCTTC; V: TRBV4-1; J: TRBJ2-1; D: -; size: -
CDR3: CASSVGQGNQPQHF; DNA: TGTGCCAGCAGTGTCGGACAGGGAAATCAGCCCCAGCATTTT; V: TRBV2; J: TRBJ1-5; D: TRBD1; size: -
CDR3: CASSIGGSSTDTQYF; DNA: TGTGCCAGTAGTATAGGGGGCAGTAGCACAGATACGCAGTATTTT; V: TRBV19; J: TRBJ2-3; D: -; size: -
CDR3: CASRPYGTTNEKLFF; DNA: TGTGCCAGTAGGCCCTATGGGACGACAAATGAAAAACTGTTTTTT; V: TRBV19; J: TRBJ1-4; D: -; size: once
CDR3: CTSSRGSHRDPSISLAKNIQYF; DNA: TGCACCAGCAGTCGAGGCAGTCACCGGGACCCTTCAATTTCTCTAGCCAAAAACATTCAGTACTTC; V: TRBV1; J: TRBJ2-4; D: -; size: -
CDR3: CASIPPARPTQYF; DNA: TGTGCCAGCATTCCACCGGCTCGTCCTACGCAGTATTTT; V: TRBV7-9; J: TRBJ2-3; D: -; size: -
CDR3: CASSYRRKGANTEAFF; DNA: TGTGCCAGCAGTTACCGGCGAAAGGGGGCTAACACTGAAGCTTTCTTT; V: TRBV6-5; J: TRBJ1-1; D: TRBD1; size: -
CDR3: CASSLTGREQPQHF; DNA: TGTGCCAGCAGCCTGACAGGTCGGGAGCAGCCCCAGCATTTT; V: TRBV2; J: TRBJ1-5; D: -; size: -
CDR3: CASSLPYYNEQFF; DNA: TGTGCCAGCAGCTTACCTTACTACAATGAGCAGTTCTTC; V: TRBV5-4; J: TRBJ2-1; D: -; size: -
CDR3: CSVEDIGNGGFNYGYTF; DNA: TGCAGCGTTGAAGATATTGGGAATGGGGGTTTCAACTATGGCTACACCTTC; V: TRBV29-1; J: TRBJ1-2; D: -; size: -
CDR3: CASSLHNNEQFF; DNA: TGTGCCAGCAGTTTACACAACAATGAGCAGTTCTTC; V: TRBV12-3/TRBV12-4; J: TRBJ2-1; D: -; size: once
CDR3: CATASDGGLRDTQYF; DNA: TGTGCCACCGCCTCTGACGGGGGGCTGCGGGATACGCAGTATTTT; V: TRBV3-1/TRBV3-2; J: TRBJ2-3; D: -; size: -
CDR3: CASSQGPLNEQFF; DNA: TGTGCCAGCAGCCAAGGACCACTCAATGAGCAGTTCTTC; V: TRBV3-1/TRBV3-2; J: TRBJ2-1; D: -; size: -
CDR3: CASSLRTSAGVEQYF; DNA: TGCGCCAGCAGCTTGAGGACTAGCGCGGGGGTCGAGCAGTACTTC; V: TRBV5-1; J: TRBJ2-7; D: TRBD2; size: few
CDR3: CASSSGSYEQYF; DNA: TGTGCCAGCAGTAGTGGGAGCTACGAGCAGTACTTC; V: TRBV6-5; J: TRBJ2-7; D: -; size: -
CDR3: CASSPGPVGARSYNEQFF; DNA: TGCGCCAGCAGCCCAGGACCAGTGGGGGCACGCTCCTACAATGAGCAGTTCTTC; V: TRBV4-1; J: TRBJ2-1; D: -; size: -
CDR3: CASTPPPGNINYGYTF; DNA: TGTGCCAGTACCCCCCCGCCAGGGAATATTAACTATGGCTACACCTTC; V: TRBV19; J: TRBJ1-2; D: -; size: -
CDR3: CASSMIGKSYEQYF; DNA: TGCGCCAGCAGCATGATAGGGAAGTCCTACGAGCAGTACTTC; V: TRBV5-1; J: TRBJ2-7; D: -; size: -